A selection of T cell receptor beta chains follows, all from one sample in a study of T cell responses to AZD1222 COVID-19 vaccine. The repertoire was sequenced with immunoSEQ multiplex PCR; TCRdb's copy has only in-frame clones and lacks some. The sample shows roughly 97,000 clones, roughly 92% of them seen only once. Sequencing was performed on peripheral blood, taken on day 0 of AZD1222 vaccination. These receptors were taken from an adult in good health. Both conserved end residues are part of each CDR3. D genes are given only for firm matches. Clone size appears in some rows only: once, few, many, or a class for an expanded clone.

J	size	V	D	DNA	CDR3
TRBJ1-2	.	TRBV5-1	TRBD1	TGCGCCAGCAGCGCCGCGACAGGGATCGGCTACACCTTC	CASSAATGIGYTF
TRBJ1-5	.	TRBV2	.	TGTGCCAGCAGTCTCGGGTCGAGCAATCAGCCCCAGCATTTT	CASSLGSSNQPQHF
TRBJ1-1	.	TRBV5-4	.	TGTGCCAGCAGCCCCGGTTGGGACACTGAAGCTTTCTTT	CASSPGWDTEAFF
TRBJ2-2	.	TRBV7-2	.	TGTGCCAGCAGCTTACAGGGAACCGGGGAGCTGTTTTTT	CASSLQGTGELFF
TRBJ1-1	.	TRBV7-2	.	TGTGCCAGCAGCTTAGATCCCGACACTGAAGCTTTCTTT	CASSLDPDTEAFF
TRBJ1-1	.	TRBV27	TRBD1	TGTGCCAGCAGGCATCACAGGGGTGGGACTGAAGCTTTCTTT	CASRHHRGGTEAFF
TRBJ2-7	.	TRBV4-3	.	TGCGCCAGCAGCCAAGATAGCCATCGGGACTCGGCCTACGAGCAGTACTTC	CASSQDSHRDSAYEQYF
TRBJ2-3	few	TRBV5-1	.	TGCGCCAGCAGCTTGGGACTAGATGGGACAGATACGCAGTATTTT	CASSLGLDGTDTQYF
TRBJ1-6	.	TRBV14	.	TGTGCCAGCAGCCAAGAGGTGGGAGGCACCTATAATTCACCCCTCCACTTT	CASSQEVGGTYNSPLHF
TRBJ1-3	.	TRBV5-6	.	TGTGCCAGCAGCTTGGTGACCAATTCCCCATACACCATATATTTT	CASSLVTNSPYTIYF
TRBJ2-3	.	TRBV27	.	TGTGCCAGCAGTTTCCTCAGCACAGATACGCAGTATTTT	CASSFLSTDTQYF
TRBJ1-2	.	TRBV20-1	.	TGCAGTGCTAGTCGAGGAGCGTACACAGCCTATGGCTACACCTTC	CSASRGAYTAYGYTF
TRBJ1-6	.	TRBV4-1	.	TGCGCCAGCAGCCAAGATCGGGACGCCCAGAACCCTTATAATTCACCCCTCCACTTT	CASSQDRDAQNPYNSPLHF
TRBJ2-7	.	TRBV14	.	TGTGCCAGCAGCCGCTCCGTGATTGGCGAGCAGTACTTC	CASSRSVIGEQYF
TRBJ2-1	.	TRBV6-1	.	TGTGCCAGCAGTGAACGCTCGATAGGGAACAATGAGCAGTTCTTC	CASSERSIGNNEQFF
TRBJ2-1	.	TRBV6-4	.	TGTGCCAGCAGTGTGGGGGACACACCCTACAATGAGCAGTTCTTC	CASSVGDTPYNEQFF
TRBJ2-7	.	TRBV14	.	TGTGCCAGCAGCCAAGAGGTTTTCGAGCAGTACTTC	CASSQEVFEQYF
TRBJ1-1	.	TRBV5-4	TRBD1	TGTGCCAGCAGCAGTATACAGGGGGCGTACACTGAAGCTTTCTTT	CASSSIQGAYTEAFF
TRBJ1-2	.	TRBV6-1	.	TGTGCCAGCAGTGAAGTCTGGGCCCGCCATGGCTACACCTTC	CASSEVWARHGYTF
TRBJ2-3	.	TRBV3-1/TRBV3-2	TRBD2	TGTGCCAGCAGCCAACGGGGGGGTTTGGGCACAGATACGCAGTATTTT	CASSQRGGLGTDTQYF
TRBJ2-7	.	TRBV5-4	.	TGTGCCAGCAGCTCCCCGGGACAAAACTACGAGCAGTACTTC	CASSSPGQNYEQYF
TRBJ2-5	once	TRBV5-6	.	TGTGCCAGCAGCTTGGCGCAGGGGCAAGAGACCCAGTACTTC	CASSLAQGQETQYF
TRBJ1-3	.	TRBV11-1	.	TGTGCCAGCAGCCGGGACTCTGGAAACACCATATATTTT	CASSRDSGNTIYF
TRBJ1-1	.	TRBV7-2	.	TGTGCCAGCAGCTTTTACGGGACTGAAGCTTTCTTT	CASSFYGTEAFF
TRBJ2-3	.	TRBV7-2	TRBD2	TGTGCCAGCAGCTTAGGGCTAGCGGGAGGACCCCCGGATACGCAGTATTTT	CASSLGLAGGPPDTQYF
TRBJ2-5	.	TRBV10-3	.	TGTGCCATCAGCGACAGAACCGCGTACCAAGAGACCCAGTACTTC	CAISDRTAYQETQYF
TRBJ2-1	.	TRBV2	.	TGTGCCAGCGGGGAGGAGGCCCCCTTACTTACCAATGAGCAGTTCTTC	CASGEEAPLLTNEQFF
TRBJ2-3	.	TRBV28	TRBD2	TGTGCCAGCAGTTCTTTTAGCACGGGAGGAGGGGCAGATACGCAGTATTTT	CASSSFSTGGGADTQYF
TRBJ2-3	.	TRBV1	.	TGCACCAGCAGCCAAGATGGGGGGATGCGGGAAAGACCTACAGATACGCAGTATTTT	CTSSQDGGMRERPTDTQYF
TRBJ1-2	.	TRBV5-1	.	TGCGCCAGCAGCTATTCCGCGGGGAGCTATGGCTACACCTTC	CASSYSAGSYGYTF
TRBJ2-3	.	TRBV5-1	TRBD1	TGCGCCAGCAGCTTGACAGGGGGCGCGGATACGCAGTATTTT	CASSLTGGADTQYF
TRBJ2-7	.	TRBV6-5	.	TGTGCCAGCAGTTACTATCGGGGGTTTGGCTACGAGCAGTACTTC	CASSYYRGFGYEQYF
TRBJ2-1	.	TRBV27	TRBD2	TGTGCCAGCAGTGCGGGACTAGCGGGAGGAAAATGGTTGAATGAGCAGTTCTTC	CASSAGLAGGKWLNEQFF
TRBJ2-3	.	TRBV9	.	TGTGCCAGCACCAAGGGACCATTCTTCACAGATACGCAGTATTTT	CASTKGPFFTDTQYF
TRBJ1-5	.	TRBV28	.	TGTGCCAGCAGTTTAGGGCGGTATAGCAATCAGCCCCAGCATTTT	CASSLGRYSNQPQHF
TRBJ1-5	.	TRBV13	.	TGTGCCAGCAGCTTGGGCGTCAGTCAGCCCCAGCATTTT	CASSLGVSQPQHF
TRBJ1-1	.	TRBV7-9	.	TGTGCCAGCAGCTTACTACCAAACACTGAAGCTTTCTTT	CASSLLPNTEAFF
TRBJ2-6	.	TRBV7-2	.	TGTGCCAGCAGCCGGCCGCGGACAGCGCGAAACTCTGGGGCCAACGTCCTGACTTTC	CASSRPRTARNSGANVLTF
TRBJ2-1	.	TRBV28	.	TGTGCCAGCAGTTTCCCGGGAGTGAGCAATGAGCAGTTCTTC	CASSFPGVSNEQFF
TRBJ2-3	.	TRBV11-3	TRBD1	TGTGCCAGCAGCGGGGGACAGGGGGATACGCAGTATTTT	CASSGGQGDTQYF
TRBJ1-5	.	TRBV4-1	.	TGCGCCAGCAGCCCCCGGACAAATAGCAATCAGCCCCAGCATTTT	CASSPRTNSNQPQHF
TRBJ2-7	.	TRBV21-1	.	TGTGCCAGCAGCAAAGAGGTCGAGACAGGGGCGTACGAGCAGTACTTC	CASSKEVETGAYEQYF
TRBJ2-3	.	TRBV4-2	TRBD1	TGTGCCAGCAGCCAAGATCAAAACAGGGGGCGCACAGATACGCAGTATTTT	CASSQDQNRGRTDTQYF
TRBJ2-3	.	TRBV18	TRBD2	TGTGCCAGCTCACCTATGATGGGGACTAGCGTCACAGATACGCAGTATTTT	CASSPMMGTSVTDTQYF